This entry lists 18 T cell receptor beta chains sequenced from one sample in a study of T cells in Graves' hyperthyroidism and ophthalmopathy. RNA transcripts provided the source from which TCR beta CDR3 regions were amplified. TCR CDR3 regions were first amplified by RT-PCR with HTBI primers. One entry per CDR3 protein, called by TCRdb with MiXCR from the multiplex PCR reads. The sample carries some 490,000 distinct CDR3 sequences, 22% recorded once. Sequencing input: blood. The origin of the receptors is a woman aged 70 to 79 with Graves' ophthalmopathy.

The sample holds a few counts of this clonotype. The gene calls are TRBV6-1 and TRBJ1-1; 7 bases match TRBD1. V lost 4 bases to trimming and J lost 6 bases; unmatched junction nucleotides: 5. The CDR3 spans 13 residues. Germline CDR1 MNHNS, CDR2 SASEGT. In DNA, the CDR3 is TGTGCCAGCAGTGTATTACAGGGGTCTGAAGCTTTCTTT. As protein: CASSVLQGSEAFF.

This clonotype was seen only a few times. V is TRBV2 and J is TRBJ2-6, with TRBD1 identical over 10 bases. V was pared by 4 bases and J by 1 base, with 4 bases of the junction left unmatched. CDR1 is SNHLY, CDR2 FYNNEI, per germline. The CDR3 has 17 amino acids. This chain's CDR3 is CASSGRDRGSGANVLTF. The CDR3 DNA sequence: TGTGCCAGCAGTGGGCGGGACAGGGGTTCTGGGGCCAACGTCCTGACTTTC.

This clonotype was counted a few times. The chain carries TRBV7-2 and TRBJ2-3; 8 bases line up with TRBD2. V lost 11 bases, J lost 4 bases, and 17 bases stayed unmatched. The CDR3 is 16 amino acids. Germline V gene data show CDR1 as SGHTA and CDR2 as FQGNSA. For the CDR3, the DNA is TGTGCCGGGGGAGTGAGGGTAGCGGGAAACGCAGATACGCAGTATTTT. It is translated as CAGGVRVAGNADTQYF.

This clonotype was detected only once. The J gene is TRBJ1-2, the V gene TRBV30; a weak D match, TRBD1 (6 bases). In germline, CDR1 is GTSNPN, CDR2 SVGIG (reference sequence). The CDR3 totals 15 residues. V dropped 4 bases and J dropped 4 bases, with 19 bases sitting between them. The CDR3 DNA reads TGTGCCTGGAACGGTGGAAGGGGGTCCTCCTATGGCTACACCTTC. Its protein product is CAWNGGRGSSYGYTF. Together with reference TRBV30 and TRBJ1-2, the CDR3 gives the full variable domain: SQTIHQWPATLVQPVGSPLSLECTVEGTSNPNLYWYRQAAGRGLQLLFYSVGIGQISSEVPQNLSASRPQDRQFILSSKKLLLSDSGFYLCAWNGGRGSSYGYTFGSGTRLTVV.

This clonotype was seen only a few times. V is TRBV7-2 and J is TRBJ2-5; 12 bases line up with TRBD2. V lost 7 bases, J lost 4 bases, and 19 bases stayed unmatched. The CDR3 extends over 19 amino acids. The germline gives CDR1 SGHTA, CDR2 FQGNSA. The CDR3 protein is CASTRGRPGLAGGLETQYF. The CDR3 nucleotides read TGTGCCAGCACCAGGGGGAGGCCGGGTCTAGCGGGAGGGTTAGAGACCCAGTACTTC.

This chain uses TRBV19 with TRBJ1-5, with 8 bases aligning to TRBD1. J gave up 7 bases and V 2 bases, and 10 bases lay outside the gene matches. The CDR3 is made up of 16 amino acids. The germline V gene encodes CDR1 LNHDA and CDR2 SQIVND (reference sequence). This chain's CDR3 is CASSIFGRGQQQPQHF. The CDR3 nucleotides are TGTGCCAGTAGTATATTTGGCAGGGGGCAGCAACAGCCCCAGCATTTT. The variable domain in full, completed from reference TRBV19 and TRBJ1-5, reads DGGITQSPKYLFRKEGQNVTLSCEQNLNHDAMYWYRQDPGQGLRLIYYSQIVNDFQKGDIAEGYSVSREKKESFPLTVTSAQKNPTAFYLCASSIFGRGQQQPQHFGDGTRLSIL.

This chain joins TRBV30 and TRBJ2-7, with a tentative D call TRBD1 (5 bases). The V gene's germline CDR1 is GTSNPN and CDR2 SVGIG (reference sequence). The CDR3 totals 14 residues. V lost 4 bases and J lost 2, with 15 bases in between. The CDR3: CAWKRRGSTYEQYF. The CDR3 DNA reads TGTGCCTGGAAACGAAGGGGCTCAACCTACGAGCAGTACTTC.

This clonotype was found a few times. V gene TRBV5-1 combines with J gene TRBJ1-4, with D possibly TRBD1 on 5 matching bases. V was cut by 4 bases and J by 8 bases, with 15 bases left in between. Germline loops: CDR1 SGHRS, CDR2 YFSETQ. The CDR3 totals 14 residues. CDR3 protein: CASSPGTPEEKLFF. In DNA, the CDR3 is TGCGCCAGCAGCCCTGGGACTCCCGAGGAAAAACTGTTTTTT.

Concerning this clonotype itself: One end of the junction does not line up with germline, which may come from a read error. The chain couples TRBV9 to TRBJ2-2; 7 nucleotides align to TRBD2. Germline CDR1 and CDR2: SGDLS and YYNGEE. This CDR3 has 11 residues. The CDR3 coding sequence is TGTGCCAGCAGCCCTGGGGGGGGGCTGTTTTTT. This gives the protein CASSPGGGLFF.

This clonotype was recorded many times. The chain has TRBV6-1 and TRBJ1-2; no firm D call. The CDR3 consists of 14 residues. Trimming removed 5 bases from V and 5 bases from J, with 15 bases in between. Germline loops: CDR1 MNHNS, CDR2 SASEGT. As DNA, the CDR3 is TGTGCCAGCAGTCCAACTACGGCCGGGTATGGCTACACCTTC. Its translation is CASSPTTAGYGYTF.

CDR3 sequence (DNA): TGTGCCAGTAGCCGTCTAGCGGGAGGGCCCTACGAGCAGTACTTC. It is translated as CASSRLAGGPYEQYF. The rearrangement joins TRBV19 to TRBJ2-7; TRBD2 matches 12 bases. Germline V gives CDR1 LNHDA, CDR2 SQIVND (reference sequence). This CDR3 is 15 amino acids long. V shed 6 bases, J shed 2 bases, and the junction held 5 bases outside the gene matches. The whole variable domain, remainder taken from reference TRBV19 and TRBJ2-7, is DGGITQSPKYLFRKEGQNVTLSCEQNLNHDAMYWYRQDPGQGLRLIYYSQIVNDFQKGDIAEGYSVSREKKESFPLTVTSAQKNPTAFYLCASSRLAGGPYEQYFGPGTRLTVT.

On this clonotype: At one boundary the junction diverges from the germline segment, which might be a read error. The gene calls are TRBV20-1 and TRBJ2-7, with a possible D match to TRBD2 (6 bases). This CDR3 has 13 amino acids. The V gene's germline CDR1 is DFQATT and CDR2 SNEGSKA (reference sequence). In DNA form, the CDR3 reads TGCAGTGCTAGAGGTCGGGAGTCCTACGGGCAGTACTTC. Its translation: CSARGRESYGQYF.

This clonotype was counted at least ten times. The chain employs TRBV28 and TRBJ1-1; D uncertain. CDR1 is MDHEN, CDR2 SYDVKM, per germline. V was pared by 5 bases and J by 11 bases, with 18 bases between. The CDR3 runs to 13 residues. The CDR3 is CASSPASNLAAFF. The CDR3 DNA is TGTGCCAGCAGTCCCGCCTCCAACCTGGCCGCTTTCTTT.

The table lists this clonotype with a few counts. V is TRBV20-1 and J is TRBJ1-1; TRBD1 is a possible D gene (5 bases). The CDR3 totals 14 residues. Per germline, CDR1 DFQATT and CDR2 SNEGSKA (reference sequence). Trimming took 6 bases from V and 5 from J, leaving 19 bases between them. CDR3: CSATRGGWETEAFF. The CDR3 nucleotides read TGCAGTGCCACACGGGGGGGATGGGAAACTGAAGCTTTCTTT.

The DNA for the CDR3 is TGTGCCAGCAGCTTATGGAGTAGTTTAGATACGCAGTATTTT. Encoded protein: CASSLWSSLDTQYF. The chain recombines TRBV7-2 with TRBJ2-3; no clear D gene. The CDR3 runs 14 residues. Germline CDR1 SGHTA, CDR2 FQGNSA. V lost 2 bases and J 5 bases, leaving 11 bases between the germline ends.

As concerns this clonotype: At one end, the junction sequence differs from germline, possibly due to a read error. The chain is built from TRBV5-1 and TRBJ2-2; 8 nucleotides align to TRBD1. Germline loops: CDR1 SGHRS, CDR2 YFSETQ. This CDR3 is built from 14 residues. The CDR3 DNA sequence: TGCGCCAACAGCGGTACAGGGGGCACCGGGGAGCTGTTTTTT. It yields the protein CANSGTGGTGELFF.

This clonotype was detected many times. The rearrangement joins TRBV20-1 to TRBJ2-4, with a possible D match to TRBD1 (7 bases). Germline V gene data show CDR1 as DFQATT and CDR2 as SNEGSKA (reference sequence). With 0 bases removed from V and 3 bases from J, the gap between germline ends came to 15 bases. The CDR3 has 16 amino acids. The CDR3 bases are TGCAGTGCTAGAGATCCCTTCCAGGGGGGCAAAAACATTCAGTACTTC. As protein: CSARDPFQGGKNIQYF.

This chain links TRBV30 with TRBJ2-5; 14 positions match TRBD2. The CDR3 covers 15 residues. The J segment lost 5 bases and the V segment lost 2 bases, leaving 4 bases of the junction unmatched. Germline loops: CDR1 GTSNPN, CDR2 SVGIG (reference sequence). In DNA, the CDR3 is TGTGCCTGGAGTCAGGGACTAGCGGGAGTGGAGACCCAGTACTTC. Translating gives CAWSQGLAGVETQYF.